Each of the 23 T cell receptor beta chains below was sequenced from the same sample in a study of T cell responses to AZD1222 COVID-19 vaccine. TCRdb's table, derived via immunoSEQ multiplex PCR, lists solely in-frame clones and lacks some. The sample has some 130,000 clones, approximately 95% seen once; the top ten hold approximately 7%. The material sequenced was peripheral blood, taken 28 days after the second AZD1222 dose. The source of these receptors is an adult who received the AZD1222 COVID-19 vaccine.

The V call is TRBV3-1 (or the pseudogene TRBV3-2), the J call TRBJ1-2; 8 bases match TRBD1. V shed 4 bases, J shed 10 bases, and the junction held 11 bases outside the gene matches. The germline V gene encodes CDR1 LGHDT and CDR2 YNNKEL (reference sequence). The CDR3 has 14 residues. The CDR3 DNA reads TGTGCCAGCAGCCCTCGACGGACAGGGTCCGTCTACACCTTC. Its translation: CASSPRRTGSVYTF.

The V call is TRBV6-5, the J call TRBJ2-1; 7 bases fit TRBD2. With V trimmed by 3 bases and J by 0 bases, 2 bases remained unmatched. The germline CDR1 and CDR2 sequences are MNHEY and SVGAGI. This CDR3 has 15 residues. The CDR3 spells CASSYWGGSYNEQFF. CDR3 in DNA: TGTGCCAGCAGTTATTGGGGGGGCTCCTACAATGAGCAGTTCTTC.

The rearrangement joins TRBV18 to TRBJ2-5; TRBD1 might be the D (7 bases). V lost 5 bases, J lost 1 base, and 11 bases lay in between. CDR1 is KGHSH, CDR2 LQKENI, per germline. CDR3 length: 14 residues. CDR3 sequence (DNA): TGTGCCAGCTCATCCCAGGGGGGCCAAGAGACCCAGTACTTC. This gives the protein CASSSQGGQETQYF.

The chain is built from TRBV9 and TRBJ2-3, with 12 bases lining up with TRBD2. Germline V gene lookup returns CDR1 SGDLS and CDR2 YYNGEE. With 4 bases clipped from V and 2 bases from J, the junction kept 5 bases outside the gene matches. The CDR3 runs 16 residues. In DNA form, the CDR3 reads TGTGCCAGCAGCTCCTGGACTAGCGGGGACACAGATACGCAGTATTTT. Translation: CASSSWTSGDTDTQYF.

This sequence joins TRBV7-9 and TRBJ1-5; 9 bases map to TRBD1. This CDR3 is 14 amino acids long. J lost 5 bases, V lost 5 bases, and 4 bases had no gene match. Germline values: CDR1 SEHNR, CDR2 FQNEAQ (reference sequence). CDR3 residues: CASSTTGGYQPQHF. As DNA, the CDR3 is TGTGCCAGCAGCACGACAGGGGGGTATCAGCCCCAGCATTTT.

This clone was observed once. The V gene is TRBV5-5, the J gene TRBJ2-5, with D perhaps matching TRBD1 (5 bases). Deletions cut 6 bases from V and 2 bases from J, with 17 bases between. This CDR3 comprises 15 residues. Germline CDR1 SGHKS, CDR2 YYEKEE (reference sequence). The CDR3 sequence: CASTPGQGGQETQYF. DNA of the CDR3: TGTGCCAGCACTCCCGGGCAGGGTGGGCAAGAGACCCAGTACTTC. Complete variable domain (other parts from reference TRBV5-5 and TRBJ2-5): DAGVTQSPTHLIKTRGQQVTLRCSPISGHKSVSWYQQVLGQGPQFIFQYYEKEERGRGNFPDRFSARQFPNYSSELNVNALLLGDSALYLCASTPGQGGQETQYFGPGTRLLVL.

The rearrangement links TRBV12-5 to TRBJ2-7; no clear D gene. Per the germline V gene, CDR1 is LGHNT and CDR2 is FRNRAP. V gave up 5 bases and J gave up 7 bases, with 18 bases separating them. The CDR3 sequence is 14 residues long. The DNA for the CDR3 is TGTGCTAGTGGTCTGTGGACCTCCGGGTGGGAGCAGTACTTC. Its protein product is CASGLWTSGWEQYF.

The rearrangement uses TRBV18 and TRBJ1-1; D is uncertain. Deletions cut 4 bases from V and 5 bases from J, with 17 bases between. This CDR3 spans 15 amino acids. CDR1 and CDR2 (germline): KGHSH, LQKENI. The CDR3 DNA follows: TGTGCCAGCTCACGCCGGGCCCTAAGAGGGACTGAAGCTTTCTTT. Its translation: CASSRRALRGTEAFF.

The chain joins TRBV4-2 to TRBJ2-7; D uncertain. Between the trimmed V and J ends, which lost 0 bases and 4 bases, there was a span of 7 bases. The CDR3 is 13 amino acids. Germline CDR1 LGHNA, CDR2 YNFKEQ. The CDR3 region is CASSQDLAYEQYF. CDR3 in DNA: TGTGCCAGCAGCCAAGATCTGGCGTACGAGCAGTACTTC.

The rearrangement uses TRBV18 and TRBJ1-1; TRBD1 matches at 8 bases. The CDR3 is 16 residues long. V gave up 4 bases and J gave up 4 bases; unmatched junction bases: 11. Germline CDR1 KGHSH, CDR2 LQKENI. CDR3 DNA sequence: TGTGCCAGCTCACATTCTCCAGGGGGCGAAGTCACTGAAGCTTTCTTT. This translates into CASSHSPGGEVTEAFF.

J is TRBJ1-2 and V is TRBV18; D unclear. The germline gives CDR1 KGHSH, CDR2 LQKENI. The CDR3 has 14 amino acids. V was clipped by 3 bases and J by 4 bases, with 12 bases between them. CDR3 DNA sequence: TGTGCCAGCTCACCCGCAGACGGCTTCTATGGCTACACCTTC. This codes for CASSPADGFYGYTF.

The V and J genes are TRBV29-1 and TRBJ1-1; 10 nucleotides align to TRBD1. J lost 4 bases, V lost 4 bases, and 3 bases had no gene match. This CDR3 region has 13 residues. Germline lookup yields CDR1 SQVTM and CDR2 ANQGSEA. The CDR3 nucleotides read TGCAGCGTTGTAGACAGGGGGCTCACTGAAGCTTTCTTT. Protein: CSVVDRGLTEAFF.

The V and J genes are TRBV4-1 and TRBJ2-2; TRBD2 agrees at 13 bases. The germline CDR1 and CDR2 sequences are MGHRA and YSYEKL. This CDR3 is built from 16 residues. The V gene end was trimmed by 10 bases and the J gene end by 1 base; junction bases not matched to a gene: 6. The DNA for the CDR3 is TGCGCCACCAGACTAGCGGGGGGAGAGAACACCGGGGAGCTGTTTTTT. It encodes CATRLAGGENTGELFF.

This clone was seen a single time. The chain has TRBV6-5 and TRBJ2-2; D not certain. V was clipped by 8 bases and J by 5 bases, with 18 bases between them. The germline gives CDR1 MNHEY, CDR2 SVGAGI. CDR3 size: 15 residues. The CDR3 spells CASLLPFRRTGELFF. DNA for the CDR3: TGTGCCAGCCTCTTGCCTTTTCGAAGGACCGGGGAGCTGTTTTTT.

This chain uses TRBV5-4 with TRBJ1-4; D remains unclear. Germline CDR1 is SGHNT and CDR2 is YYREEE (reference sequence). V was shortened by 1 base and J by 5 bases, with 9 bases between the two germline ends. This CDR3 has 14 residues. CDR3 DNA sequence: TGTGCCAGCAGCTTGAGGACGGGGAATGAAAAACTGTTTTTT. Residues: CASSLRTGNEKLFF.

This chain connects TRBV6-5 to TRBJ1-3; 8 nucleotides align to TRBD1. The junction had 6 bases not matched to a gene; V was cut back by 5 bases and J by 6 bases. This CDR3 has 14 residues. The germline CDR1 and CDR2 sequences are MNHEY and SVGAGI. The CDR3 DNA reads TGTGCCAGCAGTCTGGACAGGGAAGAAAACACCATATATTTT. It translates to CASSLDREENTIYF.

The V and J genes are TRBV6-5 and TRBJ1-6; D perhaps matches TRBD1 (5 bases). V was pared by 6 bases and J by 4 bases, with 13 bases between. Germline CDR1 and CDR2: MNHEY and SVGAGI. The CDR3 has 15 residues. The CDR3 sequence: CASRADREYNSPLHF. The CDR3 DNA sequence: TGTGCCAGCAGAGCTGACAGAGAGTATAATTCACCCCTCCACTTT.

The chain carries TRBV27 and TRBJ1-1; D is unclear. V was shortened by 3 bases and J by 6 bases, with 14 bases between the two germline ends. Germline lookup yields CDR1 MNHEY and CDR2 SMNVEV (reference sequence). The CDR3 length is 14 residues. CDR3 bases: TGTGCCAGCAGTTTTGGGTTGTCGGAGGCTGAAGCTTTCTTT. Amino acids: CASSFGLSEAEAFF.

The gene calls are TRBV11-2 and TRBJ1-1; D not certain. The CDR3 runs to 12 residues. Trimming cost V 3 bases and J 3 bases, with 5 bases left between them. Germline lookup yields CDR1 SGHAT and CDR2 FQNNGV. This chain's CDR3 is CASSFEDTEAFF. For the CDR3, the DNA is TGTGCCAGCAGCTTTGAGGACACTGAAGCTTTCTTT.

In this sample, this clone turned up a few times. The rearrangement links TRBV7-9 to TRBJ2-7; D unresolved. Germline V gene lookup returns CDR1 SEHNR and CDR2 FQNEAQ (reference sequence). Trimming took 5 bases from V and 2 from J, leaving 10 bases between them. The CDR3 is made up of 13 amino acids. The CDR3: CASSPAGTYEQYF. The CDR3, as DNA: TGTGCCAGCAGCCCGGCCGGTACCTACGAGCAGTACTTC.

The chain uses TRBV30 and TRBJ1-1, with 10 nucleotides matching TRBD1. Per germline, CDR1 GTSNPN and CDR2 SVGIG (reference sequence). The junction had 8 bases not matched to a gene; V was cut back by 4 bases and J by 6 bases. This CDR3 comprises 14 residues. The CDR3 DNA reads TGTGCCTGGACTCCGGGACAGGGGAGCTCTGAAGCTTTCTTT. Protein sequence: CAWTPGQGSSEAFF.

To note about this clone: Other DNA sequences in the sample encode the same CDR3. This chain joins TRBV6-2 or TRBV6-3 and TRBJ1-1; D is perhaps TRBD1 (5 bases). CDR3 length: 13 residues. Between the trimmed V and J ends, which lost 2 bases and 4 bases, there was a span of 8 bases. Germline V lookup: CDR1 MNHEY, CDR2 SVGEGT. CDR3 nucleotide sequence: TGTGCCAGCAGTTACAGGGGAGGCACTGAAGCTTTCTTT. This gives the protein CASSYRGGTEAFF.

This chain joins TRBV7-3 and TRBJ2-1; weak D call: TRBD2 (6 bases). V was cut by 2 bases and J by 10 bases, with 15 bases left in between. The CDR3 sequence is 14 residues long. CDR1 SGHTA and CDR2 FQGTGA come from the germline V gene. CDR3 DNA sequence: TGTGCCAGCAGCTTACGTCGAGTAGGAGGGGAGCAGTTCTTC. This encodes CASSLRRVGGEQFF.